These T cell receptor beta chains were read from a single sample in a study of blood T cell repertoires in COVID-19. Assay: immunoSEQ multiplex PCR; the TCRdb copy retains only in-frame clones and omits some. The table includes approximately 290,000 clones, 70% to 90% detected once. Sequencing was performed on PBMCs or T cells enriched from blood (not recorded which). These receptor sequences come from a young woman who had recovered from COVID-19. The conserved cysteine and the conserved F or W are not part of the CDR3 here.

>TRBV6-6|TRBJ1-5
ASSRTSPLNDRVNQPQH
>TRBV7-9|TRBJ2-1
ASSPPGGRSEQF
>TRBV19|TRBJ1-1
ATTGGIIEAF
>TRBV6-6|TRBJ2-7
ASSNSGVEQY
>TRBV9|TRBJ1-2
ASSVGGGSYGYT
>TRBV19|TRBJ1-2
ASRRTGGIANYGYT
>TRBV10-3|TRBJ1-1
AISEVQRNGGAF
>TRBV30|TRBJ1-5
AWSGQSNNQPQH
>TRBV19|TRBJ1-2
ATSGRGTRITNYGYT
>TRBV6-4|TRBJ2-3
ASSERGGTDTQY
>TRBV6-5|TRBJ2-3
ATSGTSTLDTQY
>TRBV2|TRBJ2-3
ASSEETGIGDTQY
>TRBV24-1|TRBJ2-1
ATSATWNEQF
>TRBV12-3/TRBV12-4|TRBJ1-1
ASSPGSEAF
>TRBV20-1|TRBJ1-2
SASERVIDGYT
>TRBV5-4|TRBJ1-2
ASSLGEGRGYYGYT
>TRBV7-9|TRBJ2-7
ASSPTGGTAAYEQY
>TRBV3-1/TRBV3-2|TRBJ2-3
ASSQRSGKLADTQY
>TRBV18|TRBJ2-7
ASAGQANSYEQY
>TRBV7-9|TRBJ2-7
ASTPGTGASYEQY
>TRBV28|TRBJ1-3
ASTRAGGGNTIY
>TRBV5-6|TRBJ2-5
ASRLDRGQETQY
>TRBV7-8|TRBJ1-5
ASSLGRRRVRGKQPQH
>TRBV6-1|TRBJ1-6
ASSEEQLIFSPLH
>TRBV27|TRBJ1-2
ASSSLTGGLGGYT
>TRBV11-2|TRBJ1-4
ASSFGGATRDEKLF
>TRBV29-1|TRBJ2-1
SVGQGGNEQF
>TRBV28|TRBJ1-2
ASSWQGYGYT
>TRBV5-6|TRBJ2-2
ASSHLRTADTGELF
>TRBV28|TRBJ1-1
ASSLWDTQNTEAF
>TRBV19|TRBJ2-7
ASSISRVNEQY
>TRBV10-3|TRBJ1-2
AIRGTLPGGGYGYT
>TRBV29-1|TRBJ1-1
SVGQDRLNTEAF
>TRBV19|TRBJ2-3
ASSISGSMPTQY
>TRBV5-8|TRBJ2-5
ASSLGAGGIQETQY
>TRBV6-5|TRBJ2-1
ASSYAGEGYNEQF
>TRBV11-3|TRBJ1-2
ATPPRGRAHITT
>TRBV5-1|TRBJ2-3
ASSLKRTLTDTQY
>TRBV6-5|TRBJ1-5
ASSPDRARQPQH
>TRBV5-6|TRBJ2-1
ASSLAQGFYNEQF
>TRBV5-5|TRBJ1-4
ASSLGSEATNEKLF
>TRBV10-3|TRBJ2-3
AISDQGALTDTQY
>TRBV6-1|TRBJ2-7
ASSEGPGQAYEQY
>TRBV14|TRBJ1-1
ASSQEREYTEAF
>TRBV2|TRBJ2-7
ASSGEGPTGDGSYSYEQY
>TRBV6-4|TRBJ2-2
ASSDSTSTGELF
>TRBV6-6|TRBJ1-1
ASSLLARGNTEAF
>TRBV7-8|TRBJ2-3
ASSLGFGRGPSGTDTQY
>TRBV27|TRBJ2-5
ASSFSTSGSETQY
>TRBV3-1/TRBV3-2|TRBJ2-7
ASSFGDSYEQY
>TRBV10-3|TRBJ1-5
AISEDGGNQPQH
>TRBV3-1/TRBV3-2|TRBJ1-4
ASSQISGINEKLF
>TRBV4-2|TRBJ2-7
ASSQDRGEQY
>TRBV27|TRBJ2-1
ASNLAGVSNEQF